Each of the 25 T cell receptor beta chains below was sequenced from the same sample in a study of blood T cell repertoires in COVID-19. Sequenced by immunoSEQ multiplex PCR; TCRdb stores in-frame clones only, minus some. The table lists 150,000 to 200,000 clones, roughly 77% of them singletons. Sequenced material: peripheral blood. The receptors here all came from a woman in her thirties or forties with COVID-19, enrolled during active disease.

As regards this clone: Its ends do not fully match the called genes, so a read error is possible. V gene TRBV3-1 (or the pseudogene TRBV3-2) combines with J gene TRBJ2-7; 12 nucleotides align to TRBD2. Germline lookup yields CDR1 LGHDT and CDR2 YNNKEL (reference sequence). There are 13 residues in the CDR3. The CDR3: CASSQATSGRPSF. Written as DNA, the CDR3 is TGTGCCAGCAGCCAAGCTACTAGCGGGAGGCCATCTTTC.

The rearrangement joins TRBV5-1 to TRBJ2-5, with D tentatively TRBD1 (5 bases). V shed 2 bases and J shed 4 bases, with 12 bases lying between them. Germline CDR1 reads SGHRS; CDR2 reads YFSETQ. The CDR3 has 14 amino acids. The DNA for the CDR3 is TGCGCCAGCAGCTTACAGGTGGTCGGAGAGACCCAGTACTTC. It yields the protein CASSLQVVGETQYF.

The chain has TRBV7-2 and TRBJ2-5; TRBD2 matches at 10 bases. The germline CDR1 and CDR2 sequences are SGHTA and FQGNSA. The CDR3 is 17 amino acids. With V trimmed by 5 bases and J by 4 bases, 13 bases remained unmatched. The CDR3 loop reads CASSPLVLAGVGETQYF. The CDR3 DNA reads TGTGCCAGCAGCCCGCTCGTTCTAGCGGGAGTCGGAGAGACCCAGTACTTC.

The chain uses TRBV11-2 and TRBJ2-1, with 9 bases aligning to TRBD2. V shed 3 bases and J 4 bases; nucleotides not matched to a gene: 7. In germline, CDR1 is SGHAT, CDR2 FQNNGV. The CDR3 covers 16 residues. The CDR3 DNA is TGTGCCAGCAGCTTCTCTATGCGGGAGGGTTACAATGAGCAGTTCTTC. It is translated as CASSFSMREGYNEQFF. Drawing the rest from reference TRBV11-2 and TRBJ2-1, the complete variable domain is EAGVAQSPRYKIIEKRQSVAFWCNPISGHATLYWYQQILGQGPKLLIQFQNNGVVDDSQLPKDRFSAERLKGVDSTLKIQPAKLEDSAVYLCASSFSMREGYNEQFFGPGTRLTVL.

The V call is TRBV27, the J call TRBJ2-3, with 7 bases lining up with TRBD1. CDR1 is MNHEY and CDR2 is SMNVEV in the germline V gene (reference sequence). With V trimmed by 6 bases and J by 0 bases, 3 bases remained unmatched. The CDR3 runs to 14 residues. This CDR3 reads CASRKQGSTDTQYF. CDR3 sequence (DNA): TGTGCCAGCAGAAAACAGGGGAGCACAGATACGCAGTATTTT.

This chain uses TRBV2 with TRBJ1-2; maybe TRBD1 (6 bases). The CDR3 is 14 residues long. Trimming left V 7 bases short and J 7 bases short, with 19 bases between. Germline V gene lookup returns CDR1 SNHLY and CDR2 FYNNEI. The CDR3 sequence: CASILAGEGPGYTF. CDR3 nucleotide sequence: TGTGCCAGCATCCTAGCAGGGGAAGGGCCTGGCTACACCTTC.

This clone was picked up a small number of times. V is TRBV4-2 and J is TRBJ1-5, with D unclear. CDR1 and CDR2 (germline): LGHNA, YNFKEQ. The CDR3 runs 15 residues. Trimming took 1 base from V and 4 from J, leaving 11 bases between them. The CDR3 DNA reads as TGTGCCAGCAGCCAAGGGCCAGGTTCTAATCAGCCCCAGCATTTT. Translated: CASSQGPGSNQPQHF.

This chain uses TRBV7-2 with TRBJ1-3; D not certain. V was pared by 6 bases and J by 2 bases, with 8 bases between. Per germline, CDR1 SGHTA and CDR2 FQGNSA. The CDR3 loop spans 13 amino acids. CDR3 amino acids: CASRREAGNTIYF. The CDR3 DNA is TGTGCCAGCAGAAGAGAAGCTGGAAACACCATATATTTT.

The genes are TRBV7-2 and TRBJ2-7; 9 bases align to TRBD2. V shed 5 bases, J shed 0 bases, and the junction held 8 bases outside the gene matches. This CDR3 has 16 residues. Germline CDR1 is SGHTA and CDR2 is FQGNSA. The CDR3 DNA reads TGTGCCAGCAGCCTCGCCGGGACTAGCTACTCCTACGAGCAGTACTTC. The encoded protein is CASSLAGTSYSYEQYF. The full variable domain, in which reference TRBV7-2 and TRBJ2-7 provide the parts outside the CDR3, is GAGVSQSPSNKVTEKGKDVELRCDPISGHTALYWYRQSLGQGLEFLIYFQGNSAPDKSGLPSDRFSAERTGGSVSTLTIQRTQQEDSAVYLCASSLAGTSYSYEQYFGPGTRLTVT.

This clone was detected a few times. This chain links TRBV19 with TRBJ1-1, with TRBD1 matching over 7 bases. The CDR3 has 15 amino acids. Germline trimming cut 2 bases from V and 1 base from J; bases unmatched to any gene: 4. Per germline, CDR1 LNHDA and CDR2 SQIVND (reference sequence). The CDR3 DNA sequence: TGTGCCAGTAGTATACGTGGGACAGCGAACACTGAAGCTTTCTTT. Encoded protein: CASSIRGTANTEAFF.

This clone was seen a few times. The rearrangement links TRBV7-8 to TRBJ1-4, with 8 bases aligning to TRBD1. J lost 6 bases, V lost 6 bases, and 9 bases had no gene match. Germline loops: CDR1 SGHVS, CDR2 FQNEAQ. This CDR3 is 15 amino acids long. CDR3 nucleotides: TGTGCCAGCAGTTCAATGACAGGGGTTGATGAAAAACTGTTTTTT. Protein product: CASSSMTGVDEKLFF.

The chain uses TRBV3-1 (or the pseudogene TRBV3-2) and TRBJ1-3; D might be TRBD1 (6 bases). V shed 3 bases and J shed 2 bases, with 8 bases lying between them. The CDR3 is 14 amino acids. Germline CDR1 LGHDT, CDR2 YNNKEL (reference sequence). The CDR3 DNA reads TGTGCCAGCAGCCAGAAGGGGGCTGGAAACACCATATATTTT. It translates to CASSQKGAGNTIYF.

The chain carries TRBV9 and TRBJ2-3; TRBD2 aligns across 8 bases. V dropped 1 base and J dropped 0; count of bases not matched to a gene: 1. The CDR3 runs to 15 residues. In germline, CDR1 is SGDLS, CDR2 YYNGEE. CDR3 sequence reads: CASSVRGGSTDTQYF. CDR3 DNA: TGTGCCAGCAGCGTACGCGGGGGGAGCACAGATACGCAGTATTTT.

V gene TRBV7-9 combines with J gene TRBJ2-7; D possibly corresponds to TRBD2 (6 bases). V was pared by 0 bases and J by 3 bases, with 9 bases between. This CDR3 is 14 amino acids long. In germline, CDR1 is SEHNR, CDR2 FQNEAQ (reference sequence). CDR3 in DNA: TGTGCCAGCAGCTTAGCTCGGGAGATCTACGAGCAGTACTTC. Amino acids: CASSLAREIYEQYF.

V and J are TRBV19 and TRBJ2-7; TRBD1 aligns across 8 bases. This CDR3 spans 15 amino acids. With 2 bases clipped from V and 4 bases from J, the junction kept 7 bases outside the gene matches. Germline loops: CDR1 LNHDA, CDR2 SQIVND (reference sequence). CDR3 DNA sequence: TGTGCCAGTAGTATATATACAGGGGGAGGATACGAGCAGTACTTC. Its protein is CASSIYTGGGYEQYF.

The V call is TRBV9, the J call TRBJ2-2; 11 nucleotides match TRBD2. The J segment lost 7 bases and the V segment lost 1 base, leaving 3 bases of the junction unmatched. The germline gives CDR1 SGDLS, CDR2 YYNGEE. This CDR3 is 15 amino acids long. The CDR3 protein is CASSVTSGGHGELFF. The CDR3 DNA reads TGTGCCAGCAGCGTAACTAGCGGGGGACACGGGGAGCTGTTTTTT.

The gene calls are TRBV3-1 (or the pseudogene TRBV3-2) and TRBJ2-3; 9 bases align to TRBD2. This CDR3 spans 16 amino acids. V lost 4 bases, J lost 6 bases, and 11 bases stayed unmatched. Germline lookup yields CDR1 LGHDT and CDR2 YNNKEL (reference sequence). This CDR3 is CASSLGGAGGSDTQYF. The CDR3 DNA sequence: TGTGCCAGCAGCCTCGGGGGAGCGGGGGGCTCGGATACGCAGTATTTT.

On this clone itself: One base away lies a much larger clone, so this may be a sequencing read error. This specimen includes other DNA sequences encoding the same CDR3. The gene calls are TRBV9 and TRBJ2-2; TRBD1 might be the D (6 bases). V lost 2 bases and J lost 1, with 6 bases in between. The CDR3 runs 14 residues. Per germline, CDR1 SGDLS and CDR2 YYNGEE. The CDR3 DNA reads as TGTGCCAGCAGCGTGGGACAGAACACCGGGGAGCTGTTTTTT. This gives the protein CASSVGQNTGELFF.

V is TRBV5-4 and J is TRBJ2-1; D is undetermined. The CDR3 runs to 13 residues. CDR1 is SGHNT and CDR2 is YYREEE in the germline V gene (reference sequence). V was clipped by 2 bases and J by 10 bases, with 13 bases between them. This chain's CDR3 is CASSFDSSGEQFF. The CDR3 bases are TGTGCCAGCAGCTTTGACTCCTCTGGGGAGCAGTTCTTC.

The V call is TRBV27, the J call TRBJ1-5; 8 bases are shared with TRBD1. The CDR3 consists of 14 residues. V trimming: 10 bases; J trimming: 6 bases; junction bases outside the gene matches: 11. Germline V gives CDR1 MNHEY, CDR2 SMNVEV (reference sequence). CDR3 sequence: CAIKAGGFSQPQHF. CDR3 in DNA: TGTGCCATCAAAGCAGGGGGCTTTAGTCAGCCCCAGCATTTT.

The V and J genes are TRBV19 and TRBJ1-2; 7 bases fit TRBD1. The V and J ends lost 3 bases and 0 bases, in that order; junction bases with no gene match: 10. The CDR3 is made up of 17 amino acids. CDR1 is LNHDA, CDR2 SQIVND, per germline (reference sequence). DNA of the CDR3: TGTGCCAGTAGTATGGAGAGACAGGGCCTCACTAACTATGGCTACACCTTC. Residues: CASSMERQGLTNYGYTF.

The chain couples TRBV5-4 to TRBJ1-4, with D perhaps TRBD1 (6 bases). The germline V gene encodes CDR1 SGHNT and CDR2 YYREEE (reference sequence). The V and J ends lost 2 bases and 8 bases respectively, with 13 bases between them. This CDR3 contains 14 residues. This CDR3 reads CASSFGSTGEKLFF. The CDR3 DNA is TGTGCCAGCAGCTTTGGGAGCACAGGGGAAAAACTGTTTTTT.

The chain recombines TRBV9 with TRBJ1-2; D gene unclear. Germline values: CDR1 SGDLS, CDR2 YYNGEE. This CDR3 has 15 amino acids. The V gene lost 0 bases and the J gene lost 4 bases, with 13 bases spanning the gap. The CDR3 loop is CASSVGNAGGYGYTF. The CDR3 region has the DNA TGTGCCAGCAGCGTAGGGAACGCGGGCGGCTATGGCTACACCTTC.

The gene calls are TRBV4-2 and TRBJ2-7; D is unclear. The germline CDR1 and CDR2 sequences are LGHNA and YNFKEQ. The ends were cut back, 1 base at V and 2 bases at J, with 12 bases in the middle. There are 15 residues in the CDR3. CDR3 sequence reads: CASSQVERNPYEQYF. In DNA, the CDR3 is TGTGCCAGCAGCCAAGTGGAGAGGAACCCCTACGAGCAGTACTTC.

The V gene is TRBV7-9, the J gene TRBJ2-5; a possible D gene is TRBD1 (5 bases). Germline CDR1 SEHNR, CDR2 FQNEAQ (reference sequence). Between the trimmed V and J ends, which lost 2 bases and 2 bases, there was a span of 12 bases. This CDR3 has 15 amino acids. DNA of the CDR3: TGTGCCAGCAGCTTAAGGGGCGGCAAACAAGAGACCCAGTACTTC. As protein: CASSLRGGKQETQYF.